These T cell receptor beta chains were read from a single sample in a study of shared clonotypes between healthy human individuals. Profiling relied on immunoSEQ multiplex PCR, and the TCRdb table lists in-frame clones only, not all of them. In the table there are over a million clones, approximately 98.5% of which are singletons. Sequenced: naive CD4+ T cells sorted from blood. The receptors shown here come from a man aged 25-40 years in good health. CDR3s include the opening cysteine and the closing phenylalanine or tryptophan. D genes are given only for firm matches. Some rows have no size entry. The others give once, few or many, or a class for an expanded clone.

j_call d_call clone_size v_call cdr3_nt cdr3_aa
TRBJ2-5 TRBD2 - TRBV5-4 TGTGCCAGCAGCCTAAAAGCGGGAGGGCAAGAGACCCAGTACTTC CASSLKAGGQETQYF
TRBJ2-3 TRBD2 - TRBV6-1 TGTGCCAGCAGTGATGGGTGGGAGGGTACAGATACGCAGTATTTT CASSDGWEGTDTQYF
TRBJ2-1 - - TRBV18 TGTGCCAGCTCGTATTCTTGGGGGCGGCTCCGGTACAATGAGCAGTTCTTC CASSYSWGRLRYNEQFF
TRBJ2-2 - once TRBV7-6 TGTGCCAGCAGCGCAGACCCTGGGGTTGACACCGGGGAGCTGTTTTTT CASSADPGVDTGELFF
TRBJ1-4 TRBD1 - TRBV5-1 TGCGCCAGCAGCTCACTTCCGGGACAGGCTAATGAAAAACTGTTTTTT CASSSLPGQANEKLFF
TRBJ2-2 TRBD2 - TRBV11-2 TGTGCCAGCAGCAATGGTGGGCGGGAGGTTCTAACCGGGGAGCTGTTTTTT CASSNGGREVLTGELFF
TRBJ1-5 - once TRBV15 TGTGCCACCAGCAGAGTGGCAGGGTACCAGCCCCAGCATTTT CATSRVAGYQPQHF
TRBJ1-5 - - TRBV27 TGTGCCAGCAGAGGGGAAAATCAGCCCCAGCATTTT CASRGENQPQHF
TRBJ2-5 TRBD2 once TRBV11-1 TGTGCCAGCAGCTCCTGGACTAGCGGCCCCCAAGAGACCCAGTACTTC CASSSWTSGPQETQYF
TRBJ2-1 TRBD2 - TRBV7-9 TGTGCCAGCAGCTCCGGAACTAGCGGGAGGGCCGGAGATGAGCAGTTCTTC CASSSGTSGRAGDEQFF
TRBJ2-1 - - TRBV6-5 TGTGCCAGCAGTTACTCCACGACTAGAGGCAATGAGCAGTTCTTC CASSYSTTRGNEQFF
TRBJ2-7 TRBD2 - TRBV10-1 TGCGCCAGCAGTTGGACTAGCGGGACCGAGCAGTACTTC CASSWTSGTEQYF
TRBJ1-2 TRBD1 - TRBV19 TGTGCCAGTAGGGACTATCGGGACAGGGAGGTGGATGGCTACACCTTC CASRDYRDREVDGYTF
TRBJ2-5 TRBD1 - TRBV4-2 TGTGCCAGCAGCCAAGTCGGACAGGGGGAGACCCAGTACTTC CASSQVGQGETQYF
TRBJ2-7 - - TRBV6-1 TGTGCCAGCAGCTACGAGCAGTACTTC CASSYEQYF
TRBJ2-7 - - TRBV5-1 TGCGCCAGCAGCCGGGACACTTACGAGCAGTACTTC CASSRDTYEQYF
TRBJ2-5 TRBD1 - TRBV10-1 TGCGCCAGCAGTAGGGACAGGGGGTATGAGACCCAGTACTTC CASSRDRGYETQYF
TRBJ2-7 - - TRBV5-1 TGCGCCAGCAGCTCCACAGCGGCTTCCTACGAGCAGTACTTC CASSSTAASYEQYF
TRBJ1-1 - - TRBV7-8 TGTGCCAGCAGCTGGACAGACAAGAACACTGAAGCTTTCTTT CASSWTDKNTEAFF
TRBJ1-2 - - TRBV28 TGTGCCAGCAGTATAATATGGGGCCACTATGGCTACACCTTC CASSIIWGHYGYTF
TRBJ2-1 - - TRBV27 TGTGCCAGCAGTTTAGGGCTCCTGGGTGAGCAGTTCTTC CASSLGLLGEQFF
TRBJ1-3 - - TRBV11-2 TGTGCCAGCAGCTTAGATAGGATGTACTCTGGAAACACCATATATTTT CASSLDRMYSGNTIYF
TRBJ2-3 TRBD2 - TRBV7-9 TGTGCCAGCAGCTCTCCGACTAGCGGGAGGTCGGTTGGCACAGATACGCAGTATTTT CASSSPTSGRSVGTDTQYF
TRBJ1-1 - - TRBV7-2 TGTGCCAGCTGTTTTTGGATGAACACTGAAGCTTTCTTT CASCFWMNTEAFF
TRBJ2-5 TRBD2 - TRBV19 TGTGCCAGTAGTATTGGCGGGAGTTACCAAGAGACCCAGTACTTC CASSIGGSYQETQYF
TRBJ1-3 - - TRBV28 TGTGCCAGCAGTTCCGCCAACACCATATATTTT CASSSANTIYF
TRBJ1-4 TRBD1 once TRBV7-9 TGTGCCAGCAGCTTGGGACAGGCTAATGAAAAACTGTTTTTT CASSLGQANEKLFF
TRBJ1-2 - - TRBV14 TGTGCCAGCAGCCCATTGGCGTCAGCTAACTATGGCTACACCTTC CASSPLASANYGYTF
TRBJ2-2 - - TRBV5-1 TGCGCCAGCAGCTTGGGACTAGGGTCCACCGGGGAGCTGTTTTTT CASSLGLGSTGELFF
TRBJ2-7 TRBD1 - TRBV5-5 TGTGCCAGCAGCTGGACCGGGACAGGGTTCTACGAGCAGTACTTC CASSWTGTGFYEQYF
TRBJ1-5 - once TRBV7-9 TGTGCCAGCAGCCTTCCAACAAGGGATCAGCCCCAGCATTTT CASSLPTRDQPQHF
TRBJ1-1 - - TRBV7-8 TGTGCCAGCAGCTTAGAGCGACACTTGAACACTGAAGCTTTCTTT CASSLERHLNTEAFF
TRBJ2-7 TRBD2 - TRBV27 TGTGCCAGCAGTCCTCTTGGGGGAGCGGGAGAGGTGGGCGAGCAGTACTTC CASSPLGGAGEVGEQYF
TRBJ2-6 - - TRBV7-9 TGTGCCAGCAGCTCTCTGGTGGATATTAAAAGTGGTGGGGCCAACGTCCTGACTTTC CASSSLVDIKSGGANVLTF
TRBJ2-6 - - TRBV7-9 TGTGCCAGCAGCTTAATTAGGACTGGGGCCAACGTCCTGACTTTC CASSLIRTGANVLTF
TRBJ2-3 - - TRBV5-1 TGCGCCAGCAGCTTGGAACGCACATCAGATCGGCAGTATTTT CASSLERTSDRQYF
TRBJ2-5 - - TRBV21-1 TGTGCCAGCAGCTCCCGGGACAACCAAGAGACCCAGTACTTC CASSSRDNQETQYF
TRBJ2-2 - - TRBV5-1 TGCGCCAGCAGCGAGGATCACACCGGGGAGCTGTTTTTT CASSEDHTGELFF
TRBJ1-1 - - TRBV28 TGTGCCAGCAGCAAGTGGACACTGAACACTGAAGCTTTCTTT CASSKWTLNTEAFF
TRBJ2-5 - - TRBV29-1 TGCAGCGTTGAAGGTCGGATACAAGAGACCCAGTACTTC CSVEGRIQETQYF
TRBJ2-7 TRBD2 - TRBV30 TGTGCCTGGAGTAGTCGTCGACTAGCGGGAGCCTATGAGCAGTACTTC CAWSSRRLAGAYEQYF
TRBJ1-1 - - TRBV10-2 TGCGCCAGCAGCCTCAACAGGGAAGTGAATACTGAAGCTTTCTTT CASSLNREVNTEAFF
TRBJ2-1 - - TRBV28 TGTGCCAGCAGCCCTGGGGGACCCGGGTCCAATGAGCAGTTCTTC CASSPGGPGSNEQFF
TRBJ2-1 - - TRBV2 TGTGCCAGCAGGGCGGGACAGAACAATGAGCAGTTCTTC CASRAGQNNEQFF
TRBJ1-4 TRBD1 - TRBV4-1 TGCGCCAGCAGCCAAGTCGGGACAGTCGGTGAAAAACTGTTTTTT CASSQVGTVGEKLFF
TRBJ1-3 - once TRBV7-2 TGTGCCAGCAGCTTACGCGGGACATTGGGATCCGCCATATATTTT CASSLRGTLGSAIYF
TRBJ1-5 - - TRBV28 TGTGCCAGCAGCGCTAATCAGCCCCAGCATTTT CASSANQPQHF
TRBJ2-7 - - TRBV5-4 TGTGCCAGCAGCTTAGGGGAACTGGGCGAGCAGTACTTC CASSLGELGEQYF
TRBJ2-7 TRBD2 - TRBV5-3 TGTGCCAGAAGCAAGAATCTTAGCGGGAAGAGCTACGAGCAGTACTTC CARSKNLSGKSYEQYF
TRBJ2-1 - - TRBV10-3 TGTGCCATCAGCCACACGACAGGGGGCCAGGCGGGAGGGTTCAATGAGCAGTTCTTC CAISHTTGGQAGGFNEQFF
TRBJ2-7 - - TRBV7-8 TGTGCCAGCAGCTTAGGCCCCGGGCAGGGCCCCTACGAGCAGTACTTC CASSLGPGQGPYEQYF
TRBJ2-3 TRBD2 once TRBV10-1 TGCGCCAGCAGTGAGTCGGTCCTAGCGGGAATATCTGATACGCAGTATTTT CASSESVLAGISDTQYF
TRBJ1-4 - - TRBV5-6 TGTGCCAGCAGCTGGGACGGAAATGAAAAACTGTTTTTT CASSWDGNEKLFF
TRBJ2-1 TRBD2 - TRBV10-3 TGTGCCATCGGGGCTGGTTTGGGACTAGCGGCCAATTACTACAATGAGCAGTTCTTC CAIGAGLGLAANYYNEQFF
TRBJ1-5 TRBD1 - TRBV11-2 TGTGCCAGCAGCCCACTGGGACAGAGCAATCAGCCCCAGCATTTT CASSPLGQSNQPQHF